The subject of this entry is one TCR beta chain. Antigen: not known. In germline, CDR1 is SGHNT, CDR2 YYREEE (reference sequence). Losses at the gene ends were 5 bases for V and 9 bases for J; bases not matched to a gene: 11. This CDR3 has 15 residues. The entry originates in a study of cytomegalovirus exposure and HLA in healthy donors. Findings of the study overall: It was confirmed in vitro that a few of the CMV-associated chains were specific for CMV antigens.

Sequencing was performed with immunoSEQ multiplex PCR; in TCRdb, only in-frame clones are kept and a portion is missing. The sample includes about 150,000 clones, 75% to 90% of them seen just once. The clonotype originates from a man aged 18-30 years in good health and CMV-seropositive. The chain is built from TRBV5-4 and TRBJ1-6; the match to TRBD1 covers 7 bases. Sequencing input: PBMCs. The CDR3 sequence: CASRGAGGTSSPLHF. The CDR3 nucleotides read TGTGCCAGCAGGGGGGCAGGGGGGACCTCTTCACCCCTCCACTTT. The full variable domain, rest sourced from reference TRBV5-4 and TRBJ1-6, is ETGVTQSPTHLIKTRGQQVTLRCSSQSGHNTVSWYQQALGQGPQFIFQYYREEENGRGNFPPRFSGLQFPNYSSELNVNALELDDSALYLCASRGAGGTSSPLHFGNGTRLTVT.